This T cell receptor (beta chain) was identified during a study of T-cell reconstitution after alpha-beta-depleted transplantation in children. Study-level findings and limits: Surviving recipient T cells and thymic progenitors produced the high day-60 TCRbeta diversity seen in some patients. Several hundred expanded graft clones reportedly were the source of alpha-beta T cells about two months after transplant. Newly produced T cells mostly accounted for T-cell counts and diversity one year post-transplant.

This CDR3 is 18 amino acids long. V was pared by 5 bases and J by 1 base, with 16 bases of the junction left unmatched. The germline CDR1 and CDR2 sequences are MDHEN and SYDVKM. This clonotype has a handful of counts. The antigen remains unidentified. Unique molecular identifiers were built into the TCRbeta library. TCRdb re-called the PCR reads with MiXCR, one entry per CDR3 protein. This table has 500,000 or so distinct CDR3 sequences, 9.5% to 12% appearing once. V usage is TRBV28 and J usage is TRBJ1-1; TRBD1 matches at 7 bases. This TCR was sampled from a female patient under 10 years old who had a stem cell transplant for aplastic anemia, so the T cells may come from the graft donor. The sample here was PBMCs, mostly from graft donor cells, taken 180 days after TCRalphabeta/CD19-depleted stem cell transplant. The CDR3 DNA follows: TGTGCCAGCAGTGGATTACGGAACAGGGGCTTAGGGAACACTGAAGCTTTCTTT. It yields the protein CASSGLRNRGLGNTEAFF.